This TCR beta chain appears in the sequencing data of a study of blood T cell repertoires in COVID-19. Study overall: In each case, the material was cDNA or gDNA derived from T cells, B-cell-depleted T cells, or PBMCs.

From germline, CDR1 is LNHDA and CDR2 SQIVND (reference sequence). This CDR3 has 15 residues. The germline V and J ends were trimmed by 1 base and 7 bases, with 15 bases remaining between them. Original data processing: Using reference gene primer amplification, nucleated cell counts were estimated. Sequencing used immunoSEQ multiplex PCR; TCRdb keeps in-frame clones, though not all of them. V and J calls plus clone size are reproduced from that table; the DNA served to infer D and trimming. The sample consists of 300,000 to 400,000 clones, roughly 85% of them appearing once. Cohorts were assigned according to the clinical history that participants reported. This clone was counted a single time.

V gene TRBV19 combines with J gene TRBJ2-3, with a weak D call TRBD1 (6 bases). Material: PBMCs or T cells enriched from blood (not recorded which). The TCR was taken from a woman between 25 and 40 years old who had been exposed to COVID-19. Written as DNA, the CDR3 is TGTGCCAGTAGTATAGCTCTAGGACAGTCTAATACGCAGTATTTT. This sequence encodes CASSIALGQSNTQYF.